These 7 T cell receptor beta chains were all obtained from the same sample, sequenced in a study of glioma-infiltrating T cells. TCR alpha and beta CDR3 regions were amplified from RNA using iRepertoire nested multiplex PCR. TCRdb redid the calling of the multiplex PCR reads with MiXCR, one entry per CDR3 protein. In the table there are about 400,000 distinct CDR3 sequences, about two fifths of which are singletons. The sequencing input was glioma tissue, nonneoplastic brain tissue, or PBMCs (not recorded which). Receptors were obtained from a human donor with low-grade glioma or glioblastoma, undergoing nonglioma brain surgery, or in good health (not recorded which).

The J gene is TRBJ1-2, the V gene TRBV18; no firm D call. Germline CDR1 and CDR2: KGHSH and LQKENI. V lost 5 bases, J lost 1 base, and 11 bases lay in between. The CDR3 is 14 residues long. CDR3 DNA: TGTGCCAGCTCATCAGGCGGGAGTAACTATGGCTACACCTTC. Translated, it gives CASSSGGSNYGYTF.

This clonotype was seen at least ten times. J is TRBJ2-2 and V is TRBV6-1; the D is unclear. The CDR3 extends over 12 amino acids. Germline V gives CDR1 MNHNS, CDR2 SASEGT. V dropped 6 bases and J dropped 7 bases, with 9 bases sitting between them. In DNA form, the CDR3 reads TGTGCCAGCAGCCATAGTGGCGGGGAGCTGTTTTTT. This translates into CASSHSGGELFF.

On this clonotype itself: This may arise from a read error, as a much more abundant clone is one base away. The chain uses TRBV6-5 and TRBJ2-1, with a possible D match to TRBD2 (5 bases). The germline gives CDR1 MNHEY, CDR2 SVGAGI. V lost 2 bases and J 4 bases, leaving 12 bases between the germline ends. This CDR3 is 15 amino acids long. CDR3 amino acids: CASSYAREPYNEQFF. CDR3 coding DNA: TGTGCCAGCAGTTACGCGAGGGAACCTTACAATGAGCAGTTCTTC.

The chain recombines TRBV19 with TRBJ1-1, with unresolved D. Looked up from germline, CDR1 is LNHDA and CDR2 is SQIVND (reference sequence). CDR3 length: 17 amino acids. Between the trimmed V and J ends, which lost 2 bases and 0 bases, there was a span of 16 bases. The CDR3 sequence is CASSIIYDRSLNTEAFF. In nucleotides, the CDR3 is TGTGCCAGTAGTATAATTTATGATAGATCCCTGAACACTGAAGCTTTCTTT.

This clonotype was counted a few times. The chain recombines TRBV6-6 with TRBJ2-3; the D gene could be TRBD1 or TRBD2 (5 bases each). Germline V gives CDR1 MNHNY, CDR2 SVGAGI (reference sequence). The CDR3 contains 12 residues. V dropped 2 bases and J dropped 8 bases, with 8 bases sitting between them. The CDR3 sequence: CASSYGGVTQYF. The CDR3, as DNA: TGTGCCAGCAGTTACGGGGGAGTTACGCAGTATTTT.

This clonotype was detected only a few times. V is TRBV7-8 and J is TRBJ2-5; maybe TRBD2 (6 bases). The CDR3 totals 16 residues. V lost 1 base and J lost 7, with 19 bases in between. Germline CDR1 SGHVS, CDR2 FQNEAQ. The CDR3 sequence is CASSLDLNGRIGTQYF. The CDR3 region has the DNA TGTGCCAGCAGCTTAGACCTAAACGGGAGAATCGGGACCCAGTACTTC.

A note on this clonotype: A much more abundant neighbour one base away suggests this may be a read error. The CDR3 bases are TGTGCCGGCAGAGTGGGGATCGGCTATGGCTACACCTTC. Its translation is CAGRVGIGYGYTF. The V gene is TRBV27, the J gene TRBJ1-2, with unresolved D. Germline V gives CDR1 MNHEY, CDR2 SMNVEV (reference sequence). The CDR3 consists of 13 residues.